What follows are 18 T cell receptor beta chains derived from one specimen sequenced in a study of Graves' ophthalmopathy and Graves' hyperthyroidism. Amplified TCR beta CDR3 regions were obtained using RNA transcripts as template. A first-round RT-PCR used HTBI primers, followed by a second-round multiplex PCR. TCRdb reprocessed the multiplex PCR reads via MiXCR and lists one record per CDR3 protein. The table has some 1.1 million distinct CDR3 sequences, 35% to 40% seen once. The sequenced sample was peripheral blood or thyroid tissue (not recorded which). These receptors all stem from an adult man with Graves' hyperthyroidism.

The CDR3 protein is CASSRREIGEQYF. The CDR3 nucleotides are TGTGCCAGCAGCCGGAGGGAAATCGGCGAGCAGTACTTC. This chain links TRBV7-9 with TRBJ2-7, with D tentatively TRBD2 (6 bases). The CDR3 covers 13 residues. CDR1 and CDR2 (germline): SEHNR, FQNEAQ (reference sequence). V was clipped by 5 bases and J by 6 bases, with 14 bases between them.

This clonotype has only a few counts. The J gene is TRBJ2-5, the V gene TRBV12-3 or TRBV12-4; 14 bases match TRBD2. With V trimmed by 5 bases and J by 7 bases, 3 bases remained unmatched. The CDR3 has 14 residues. CDR3 sequence: CASSLGTSGGTQYF. CDR3 in DNA: TGTGCCAGCAGTCTAGGGACTAGCGGGGGGACCCAGTACTTC.

This clonotype was detected ten times or more. The chain recombines TRBV6-5 with TRBJ2-5; possibly TRBD1 for D (7 bases). Per germline, CDR1 MNHEY and CDR2 SVGAGI. This CDR3 has 14 residues. Trimming took off 5 bases at V and 5 bases at J, with 15 bases between the two ends. CDR3 residues: CASSAVQGGETQYF. For the CDR3, the DNA is TGTGCCAGCAGTGCCGTCCAGGGGGGTGAGACCCAGTACTTC.

The gene calls are TRBV6-4 and TRBJ1-5; unclear D gene. Germline lookup yields CDR1 MRHNA and CDR2 SNTAGT. This CDR3 region has 14 residues. V was pared by 6 bases and J by 9 bases, with 18 bases between. The DNA for the CDR3 is TGTGCCAGCAGCCAAGACGGAACAGTGGGGCCCCAGCATTTT. Its protein is CASSQDGTVGPQHF.

This clonotype was counted at least ten times. The genes are TRBV12-3 or TRBV12-4 and TRBJ1-2; a weak D match, TRBD1 (6 bases). The CDR3 loop spans 15 amino acids. V lost 5 bases and J 0 bases, leaving 13 bases between the germline ends. The DNA of the CDR3 is TGTGCCAGCAGTCCGAACAGGGTCCCTAACTATGGCTACACCTTC. It specifies CASSPNRVPNYGYTF.

This clonotype was recorded at least ten times. The J gene is TRBJ2-7, the V gene TRBV20-1, with 11 bases that match TRBD2. There are 14 residues in the CDR3. From germline, CDR1 is DFQATT and CDR2 SNEGSKA (reference sequence). V lost 6 bases to trimming and J lost 7 bases; unmatched junction nucleotides: 11. The CDR3 here is CSAYPGLADSEQYF. The CDR3 region has the DNA TGCAGTGCATACCCGGGACTAGCGGATTCGGAGCAGTACTTC.

The rearrangement uses TRBV25-1 and TRBJ1-2; D possibly corresponds to TRBD1 (5 bases). Per germline, CDR1 MGHDK and CDR2 SYGVNS. This CDR3 region has 14 residues. CDR3 loop: CARDRSGPLDGYTF. The CDR3 nucleotides read TGTGCTAGAGATCGTTCAGGGCCACTGGATGGCTACACCTTC.

This clonotype was detected once. Sequence at one end of the junction differs from germline and may be a read error. The V gene is TRBV14, the J gene TRBJ2-5; no clear D. Germline assignment: CDR1 SGHDN and CDR2 FVKESK. This CDR3 contains 12 residues. The CDR3 nucleotides read TGTGCCAGCGGCCAAGATTTGGAGACCCAGTACTTC. Translated: CASGQDLETQYF.

The chain recombines TRBV4-2 with TRBJ1-6; 9 nucleotides line up with TRBD1. The germline V gene has CDR1 LGHNA and CDR2 YNFKEQ. CDR3 length: 16 amino acids. V was pared by 3 bases and J by 8 bases, with 8 bases of the junction left unmatched. CDR3 coding DNA: TGTGCCAGCAGCCAGGCCGGGACAGGGTTCGATTCACCCCTCCACTTT. It codes for CASSQAGTGFDSPLHF.

This clonotype has just a few counts. The rearrangement uses TRBV9 and TRBJ2-7, with no clear D. Per germline, CDR1 SGDLS and CDR2 YYNGEE. This CDR3 has 13 amino acids. The V and J ends lost 0 bases and 6 bases respectively, with 10 bases between them. Here the CDR3 reads CASSVEGRPEQYF. Here the CDR3 DNA reads TGTGCCAGCAGCGTAGAGGGCAGGCCCGAGCAGTACTTC. Using reference TRBV9 and TRBJ2-7 for the parts outside the CDR3, the full variable domain is DSGVTQTPKHLITATGQRVTLRCSPRSGDLSVYWYQQSLDQGLQFLIQYYNGEERAKGNILERFSAQQFPDLHSELNLSSLELGDSALYFCASSVEGRPEQYFGPGTRLTVT.

This clonotype has a count of ten or more. This sequence joins TRBV29-1 and TRBJ1-3; weak D call: TRBD1 (5 bases). V shed 6 bases and J shed 0 bases, with 15 bases lying between them. Germline CDR1 is SQVTM and CDR2 is ANQGSEA. The CDR3 sequence is 15 residues long. CDR3 amino acids: CSVAGRGSSGNTIYF. The CDR3 nucleotides read TGCAGCGTGGCCGGGAGGGGAAGCTCTGGAAACACCATATATTTT.

The chain couples TRBV19 to TRBJ2-7, with D tentatively TRBD2 (7 bases). Germline V gene sequence: CDR1 LNHDA, CDR2 SQIVND (reference sequence). V was pared by 8 bases and J by 3 bases, with 23 bases between. The CDR3 loop spans 16 amino acids. CDR3 DNA sequence: TGTGCCAGTTCCTCCCGAGGGGGGGCTAGCCACTACGAGCAGTACTTC. The encoded protein is CASSSRGGASHYEQYF.

Only a few counts were recorded for this clonotype. This chain uses TRBV10-3 with TRBJ2-3, with 7 bases identical to TRBD2. The CDR3 extends over 14 amino acids. Trimming cost V 4 bases and J 5 bases; bases outside gene matches: 6. Germline CDR1 and CDR2: ENHRY and SYGVKD. CDR3 region: CAISAGGGLDTQYF. The CDR3 DNA sequence: TGTGCCATCAGTGCCGGCGGGGGTCTAGATACGCAGTATTTT.

This chain joins TRBV10-3 and TRBJ2-5; a weak D match, TRBD1 (5 bases). Trimming took 3 bases from V and 2 from J, leaving 10 bases between them. The germline V gene has CDR1 ENHRY and CDR2 SYGVKD. CDR3 length: 14 amino acids. This chain's CDR3 is CAISDPTEQETQYF. The CDR3 nucleotides read TGTGCCATCAGTGACCCGACAGAACAAGAGACCCAGTACTTC.

This chain joins TRBV4-2 and TRBJ1-1; 8 bases line up with TRBD1. After removal of 7 bases from V and 8 bases from J, the junction contained 6 bases not matched to a gene. The CDR3 runs 12 residues. Germline loops: CDR1 LGHNA, CDR2 YNFKEQ. The CDR3 region is CASIPDRGEAFF. The CDR3 region has the DNA TGTGCCAGCATCCCTGACAGGGGAGAAGCTTTCTTT.

V gene TRBV19 combines with J gene TRBJ2-7; TRBD1 aligns across 9 bases. Germline CDR1 and CDR2: LNHDA and SQIVND (reference sequence). The CDR3 contains 16 residues. Trimming cost V 5 bases and J 0 bases; bases outside gene matches: 8. CDR3 nucleotides: TGTGCCAGTAGTTTTTCTACAGGGGGCTACTCCTACGAGCAGTACTTC. It translates to CASSFSTGGYSYEQYF.

At least ten counts were recorded for this clonotype. The chain uses TRBV20-1 and TRBJ2-7, with 7 bases matching TRBD2. CDR1 is DFQATT, CDR2 SNEGSKA, per germline (reference sequence). With 6 bases clipped from V and 3 bases from J, the junction kept 8 bases outside the gene matches. CDR3 length: 13 amino acids. In DNA form, the CDR3 reads TGCAGTGCGGGGGGGACGGTTGGCTACGAGCAGTACTTC. It specifies CSAGGTVGYEQYF.

The V call is TRBV6-6, the J call TRBJ1-1; 7 bases align to TRBD1. The CDR3 sequence is 14 residues long. J gave up 7 bases and V 7 bases, and 12 bases lay outside the gene matches. CDR1 and CDR2 from the germline V gene are MNHNY and SVGAGI (reference sequence). CDR3 coding DNA: TGTGCCAGCAAAAAGGTGGGGACAGTCCTTGAAGCTTTCTTT. This gives the protein CASKKVGTVLEAFF.